Presented here are 22 T cell receptor beta chains from one specimen sequenced in a study of blood T cell repertoires in COVID-19. The table came from immunoSEQ multiplex PCR; TCRdb's copy has only in-frame clones and leaves some out. The table has some 190,000 clones, 80% to 90% seen once; the top ten hold 1.5%. What was sequenced was peripheral blood. The receptors were sampled from a man younger than 30 with active or convalescent COVID-19.

The rearrangement uses TRBV6-5 and TRBJ2-3; 7 nucleotides align to TRBD2. The CDR3 is made up of 16 amino acids. V lost 2 bases to trimming and J lost 3 bases; unmatched junction nucleotides: 8. Germline lookup yields CDR1 MNHEY and CDR2 SVGAGI. This CDR3 reads CASSYLASGATDTQYF. The CDR3 region has the DNA TGTGCCAGCAGTTACCTCGCTAGCGGTGCAACAGATACGCAGTATTTT.

The chain uses TRBV19 and TRBJ2-4, with 7 bases identical to TRBD2. Trimming at V came to 8 bases and at J to 4 bases, leaving 8 bases not matched to a gene. The CDR3 has 14 residues. CDR1 and CDR2 from the germline V gene are LNHDA and SQIVND (reference sequence). Here the CDR3 reads CASSFSGSKNIQYF. The CDR3 bases are TGTGCCAGTTCATTTAGCGGGTCTAAAAACATTCAGTACTTC.

V gene TRBV5-1 combines with J gene TRBJ2-7; TRBD1 matches 7 bases. Germline assignment: CDR1 SGHRS and CDR2 YFSETQ. The CDR3 is made up of 15 amino acids. The J segment lost 0 bases and the V segment lost 0 bases, leaving 3 bases of the junction unmatched. Here the CDR3 reads CASSLGGQSSYEQYF. The CDR3 DNA follows: TGCGCCAGCAGCTTGGGGGGACAGAGCTCCTACGAGCAGTACTTC.

The chain uses TRBV14 and TRBJ2-4; tentatively, D is TRBD2 (6 bases). The CDR3 runs 14 residues. V was clipped by 0 bases and J by 13 bases, with 16 bases between them. The germline gives CDR1 SGHDN, CDR2 FVKESK. This chain's CDR3 is CASSQDLFRTTQYF. The CDR3 region has the DNA TGTGCCAGCAGCCAAGATCTCTTTAGGACTACACAGTACTTC.

This chain links TRBV19 with TRBJ1-1; D might be TRBD1 (5 bases). The CDR3 sequence is 18 residues long. Germline V gene sequence: CDR1 LNHDA, CDR2 SQIVND (reference sequence). V was clipped by 1 base and J by 0 bases, with 18 bases between them. CDR3 in DNA: TGTGCCAGTAGTATAGGGAGGGGCAGAAACAAAATGAACACTGAAGCTTTCTTT. Translated: CASSIGRGRNKMNTEAFF.

For this clone: Other DNA variants within this sample encode the same CDR3. This chain links TRBV10-3 with TRBJ2-3; D may be TRBD2 (5 bases). Deletions cut 3 bases from V and 1 base from J, with 5 bases between. The germline CDR1 and CDR2 sequences are ENHRY and SYGVKD. The CDR3 totals 13 residues. CDR3 nucleotide sequence: TGTGCCATCAGTGACGGGGGCACAGATACGCAGTATTTT. Its translation is CAISDGGTDTQYF.

The chain employs TRBV5-1 and TRBJ2-1; D gene uncertain. Germline lookup yields CDR1 SGHRS and CDR2 YFSETQ. This CDR3 comprises 13 residues. The V end was cut by 2 bases, the J end by 9 bases, with 12 bases between. The CDR3 nucleotides read TGCGCCAGCAGCTTAGTAACTAACGCTGAGCAGTTCTTC. Translating gives CASSLVTNAEQFF.

The rearrangement uses TRBV14 and TRBJ2-1, with a possible D match to TRBD2 (6 bases). Deletions cut 0 bases from V and 2 bases from J, with 17 bases between. Germline V gene data show CDR1 as SGHDN and CDR2 as FVKESK. This CDR3 comprises 18 residues. In nucleotides, the CDR3 is TGTGCCAGCAGCCAAGATCGGCGGCGGGAAGGGACCTACAATGAGCAGTTCTTC. Translated, it gives CASSQDRRREGTYNEQFF.

The J gene is TRBJ1-1, the V gene TRBV30; 9 positions agree with TRBD1. Germline assignment: CDR1 GTSNPN and CDR2 SVGIG (reference sequence). The length of the CDR3 is 16 residues. V shed 4 bases and J 0 bases; nucleotides not matched to a gene: 9. CDR3 protein: CAWTIQRTGVNTEAFF. As DNA, the CDR3 is TGTGCCTGGACTATACAGAGGACAGGGGTGAACACTGAAGCTTTCTTT.

The chain recombines TRBV3-1 (or the pseudogene TRBV3-2) with TRBJ1-1; D not resolved. The germline V and J ends were trimmed by 0 bases and 11 bases, with 13 bases remaining between them. CDR1 is LGHDT and CDR2 is YNNKEL in the germline V gene (reference sequence). CDR3 length: 13 amino acids. DNA of the CDR3: TGTGCCAGCAGCCAAGAACGGCGGGAAGAGGCTTTCTTT. This sequence encodes CASSQERREEAFF.

V and J are TRBV28 and TRBJ1-2, with D possibly matching TRBD1 (5 bases). Germline-derived CDR1 and CDR2 are MDHEN and SYDVKM. The CDR3 is 12 amino acids. V gave up 5 bases and J gave up 5 bases, with 9 bases separating them. As DNA, the CDR3 is TGTGCCAGCAGTCTTGACAGTTATGGCTACACCTTC. Amino acids: CASSLDSYGYTF.

The chain uses TRBV7-8 and TRBJ1-1; no reliable D call. Trimming cost V 3 bases and J 1 base, with 12 bases left between them. The V gene's germline CDR1 is SGHVS and CDR2 FQNEAQ. CDR3 length: 15 residues. In DNA form, the CDR3 reads TGTGCCAGCAGCTTTTTGGGTAGCCAGAACACTGAAGCTTTCTTT. Its translation: CASSFLGSQNTEAFF.

The chain couples TRBV7-9 to TRBJ2-1, with D possibly TRBD1 on 5 matching bases. This CDR3 is built from 15 residues. V was clipped by 2 bases and J by 0 bases, with 8 bases between them. Germline V gene sequence: CDR1 SEHNR, CDR2 FQNEAQ (reference sequence). The CDR3 reads CASSLQGSSYNEQFF. The CDR3 nucleotides are TGTGCCAGCAGCTTACAGGGTAGCTCCTACAATGAGCAGTTCTTC.

The V and J genes are TRBV6-1 and TRBJ1-2; no reliable D call. The germline V and J ends were trimmed by 2 bases and 6 bases, with 19 bases remaining between them. Germline lookup yields CDR1 MNHNS and CDR2 SASEGT. This CDR3 is built from 16 residues. The CDR3 is CASSERLVGRSDGYTF. As DNA, the CDR3 is TGTGCCAGCAGTGAAAGGCTTGTGGGCAGATCCGATGGCTACACCTTC.

Worth noting for this clone: Mismatch with germline at one junction end may stem from a read error. The genes are TRBV5-4 and TRBJ2-5, with 13 bases identical to TRBD2. Germline V gene data show CDR1 as SGHNT and CDR2 as YYREEE (reference sequence). This CDR3 comprises 15 residues. The CDR3 region has the DNA TGTGCCAGCAGCTTGGATGAGACTAGCGGGAGGTCGGCAAACTTC. Translation gives CASSLDETSGRSANF.

The rearrangement uses TRBV14 and TRBJ2-1, with unresolved D. The germline CDR1 and CDR2 sequences are SGHDN and FVKESK. This CDR3 region has 15 residues. Trimming took off 2 bases at V and 4 bases at J, with 12 bases between the two ends. The DNA of the CDR3 is TGTGCCAGCAGCCAACTCAACGCTAGATACAATGAGCAGTTCTTC. Translation gives CASSQLNARYNEQFF.

The gene calls are TRBV27 and TRBJ2-1; 7 bases agree with TRBD1. The CDR3 is made up of 19 amino acids. From germline, CDR1 is MNHEY and CDR2 SMNVEV (reference sequence). V was pared by 7 bases and J by 0 bases, with 18 bases of the junction left unmatched. DNA of the CDR3: TGTGCCAGCAAGAAACAGGGGCCTTCATACCCGAGCTCCTACAATGAGCAGTTCTTC. Residues: CASKKQGPSYPSSYNEQFF.

The rearrangement joins TRBV28 to TRBJ2-1; D may be TRBD2 (6 bases). Germline loops: CDR1 MDHEN, CDR2 SYDVKM. CDR3 length: 16 residues. V was shortened by 5 bases and J by 3 bases, with 17 bases between the two germline ends. CDR3 coding DNA: TGTGCCAGCAGTCCTGGGACTGGAAGAAACTACAATGAGCAGTTCTTC. Translated: CASSPGTGRNYNEQFF.

The rearrangement uses TRBV29-1 and TRBJ2-2; 8 nucleotides match TRBD1. CDR3 length: 14 amino acids. Germline-derived CDR1 and CDR2 are SQVTM and ANQGSEA. V dropped 5 bases and J dropped 8; count of bases not matched to a gene: 10. CDR3 DNA: TGCAGCGTTCAGTCAAACAGGGGGTCTGGGGAGCTGTTTTTT. Translating it yields CSVQSNRGSGELFF.

For the CDR3, the DNA is TGTGCCAGCAGTCCCCCGGGGGGCAATGAGCAGTTCTTC. Residues: CASSPPGGNEQFF. The chain recombines TRBV12-3 or TRBV12-4 with TRBJ2-1, with TRBD2 matching 7 bases. The CDR3 spans 13 residues. The J segment lost 6 bases and the V segment lost 5 bases, leaving 4 bases of the junction unmatched.

This clone was recorded a few times. The rearrangement links TRBV5-1 to TRBJ1-2; unclear D gene. V was cut by 2 bases and J by 6 bases, with 11 bases left in between. Germline CDR1 is SGHRS and CDR2 is YFSETQ. The CDR3 totals 13 residues. CDR3 sequence reads: CASSFSGHDGYTF. CDR3 in DNA: TGCGCCAGCAGCTTTAGCGGGCACGATGGCTACACCTTC.

CDR3 coding DNA: TGTGCCAGCAGTACCCGCGGGGGGTTCCTCTACAATGAGCAGTTCTTC. This sequence encodes CASSTRGGFLYNEQFF. The chain recombines TRBV28 with TRBJ2-1; 8 bases align to TRBD2. The J segment lost 3 bases and the V segment lost 5 bases, leaving 9 bases of the junction unmatched. This CDR3 has 16 residues. Germline assignment: CDR1 MDHEN and CDR2 SYDVKM.